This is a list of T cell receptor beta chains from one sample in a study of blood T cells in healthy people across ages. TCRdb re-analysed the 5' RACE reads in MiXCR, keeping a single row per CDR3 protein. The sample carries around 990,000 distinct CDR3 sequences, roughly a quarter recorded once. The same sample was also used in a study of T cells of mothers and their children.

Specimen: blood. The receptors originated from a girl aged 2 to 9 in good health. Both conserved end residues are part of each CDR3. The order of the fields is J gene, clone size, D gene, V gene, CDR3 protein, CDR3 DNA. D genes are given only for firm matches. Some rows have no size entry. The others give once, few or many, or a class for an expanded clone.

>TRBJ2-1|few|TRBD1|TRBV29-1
CSVEVWGQVYNEQFF
TGCAGCGTTGAGGTTTGGGGACAGGTCTACAATGAGCAGTTCTTC
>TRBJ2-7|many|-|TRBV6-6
CASSYNREGNEQYF
TGTGCCAGCAGTTACAACAGGGAAGGTAACGAGCAGTACTTC
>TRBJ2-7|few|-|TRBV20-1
CSARAGQTYEQYF
TGCAGTGCTAGGGCAGGACAGACCTACGAGCAGTACTTC
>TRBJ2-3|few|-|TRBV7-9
CASSSYPLSDTQYF
TGTGCCAGCAGCTCATACCCCCTATCAGATACGCAGTATTTT
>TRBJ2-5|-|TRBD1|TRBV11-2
CASSLGARDRGLDPQYF
TGTGCCAGCAGCTTAGGAGCTCGGGACAGGGGCTTAGATCCCCAGTACTTC
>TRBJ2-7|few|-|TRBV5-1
CASSWFNGQGRAYEQYF
TGCGCCAGCAGCTGGTTCAATGGGCAGGGGAGAGCCTACGAGCAGTACTTC
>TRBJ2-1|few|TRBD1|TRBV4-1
CASSQATGGTEQFF
TGCGCCAGCAGCCAAGCGACAGGGGGCACTGAGCAGTTCTTC
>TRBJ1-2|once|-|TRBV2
CASSVGQLNYGYTF
TGTGCCAGCAGTGTTGGACAGCTTAACTATGGCTACACCTTC
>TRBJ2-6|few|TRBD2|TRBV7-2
CASSLGPIRGGYTSGANVLTF
TGTGCCAGCAGCTTAGGTCCAATCCGGGGGGGTTATACCTCTGGGGCCAACGTCCTGACTTTC
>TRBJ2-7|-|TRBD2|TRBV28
CASNGLAGLYEQYF
TGTGCCAGCAACGGACTAGCGGGACTCTACGAGCAGTACTTC
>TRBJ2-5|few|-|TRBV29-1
CSVRGVVTQETQYF
TGCAGCGTTCGTGGAGTTGTAACCCAAGAGACCCAGTACTTC
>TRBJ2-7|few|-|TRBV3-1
CASSQPPGNVLEQYF
TGTGCCAGCAGCCAACCCCCCGGCAACGTACTCGAGCAGTACTTC
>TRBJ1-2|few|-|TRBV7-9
CASSFPGIYGYTF
TGTGCCAGCAGCTTCCCCGGAATCTATGGCTACACCTTC
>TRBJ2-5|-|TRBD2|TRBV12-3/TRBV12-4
CASSSRGLAGGLGETQYF
TGTGCCAGCAGCTCAAGGGGACTAGCGGGGGGGCTCGGGGAGACCCAGTACTTC
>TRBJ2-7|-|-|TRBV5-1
CASSPVQKAHEQYF
TGCGCCAGCAGCCCCGTCCAAAAGGCCCACGAGCAGTACTTC
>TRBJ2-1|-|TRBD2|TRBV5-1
CASSLAGGMNEQFF
TGCGCCAGCAGCTTGGCGGGGGGTATGAATGAGCAGTTCTTC
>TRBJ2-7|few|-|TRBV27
CASSLSSGEGYEQYF
TGTGCCAGCAGTTTATCCTCAGGGGAGGGCTACGAGCAGTACTTC
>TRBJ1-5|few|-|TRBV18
CASSPGSDQPQHF
TGTGCCAGCTCACCAGGTTCGGATCAGCCCCAGCATTTT
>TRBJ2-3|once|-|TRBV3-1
CASSQLGTTSTDTQYF
TGTGCCAGCAGCCAACTAGGGACCACTAGCACAGATACGCAGTATTTT
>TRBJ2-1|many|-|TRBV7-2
CASSFGVWNEQFF
TGTGCCAGCAGCTTTGGGGTGTGGAATGAGCAGTTCTTC
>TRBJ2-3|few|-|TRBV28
CASSYEDCQYF
TGTGCCAGCAGTTACGAGGACTGTCAGTATTTT
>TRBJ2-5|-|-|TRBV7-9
CASSLGLAGRKETQYF
TGTGCCAGCAGCTTAGGCTTGGCAGGGAGAAAGGAGACCCAGTACTTC
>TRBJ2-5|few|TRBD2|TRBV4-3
CASSQVGLAGSHETQYF
TGCGCCAGCAGCCAGGTTGGACTAGCAGGATCCCATGAGACCCAGTACTTC
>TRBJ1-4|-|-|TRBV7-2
CASSPQGLTNEKLFF
TGTGCCAGCAGCCCCCAGGGACTAACTAATGAAAAACTGTTTTTT
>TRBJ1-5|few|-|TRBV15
CATSRHRVQQPQHF
TGTGCCACCAGCAGGCACAGGGTTCAACAGCCCCAGCATTTT
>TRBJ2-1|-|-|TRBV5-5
CARRPMAAYNEQFF
TGTGCCCGCAGACCCATGGCTGCTTACAATGAGCAGTTCTTC
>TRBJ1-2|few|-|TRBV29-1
CSVERYGYTF
TGCAGCGTTGAACGCTATGGCTACACCTTC
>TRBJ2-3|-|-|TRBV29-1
CSVTPGLNTDTQYF
TGCAGCGTTACCCCCGGACTAAACACAGATACGCAGTATTTT
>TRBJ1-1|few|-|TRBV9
CASSVAGAPDTEAFF
TGTGCCAGCAGCGTAGCAGGGGCGCCGGACACTGAAGCTTTCTTT
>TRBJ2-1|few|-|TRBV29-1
CSVEDRGTIYYNEQFF
TGCAGCGTTGAAGATCGGGGGACCATTTACTACAATGAGCAGTTCTTC
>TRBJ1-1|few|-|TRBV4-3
CASSQDRRLRPEAFF
TGCGCCAGCAGCCAAGATCGCCGGCTGCGGCCTGAAGCTTTCTTT
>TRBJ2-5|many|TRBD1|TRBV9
CASSVDISGGGGETQYF
TGTGCCAGCAGCGTAGATATATCAGGGGGCGGAGGGGAGACCCAGTACTTC
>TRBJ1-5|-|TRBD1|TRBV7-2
CASSPDRASGQPQHF
TGTGCCAGCAGTCCTGACAGGGCCTCAGGTCAGCCCCAGCATTTT
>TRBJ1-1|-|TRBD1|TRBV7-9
CASSLVRGPAEAFF
TGTGCCAGCAGCTTAGTAAGGGGGCCGGCTGAAGCTTTCTTT
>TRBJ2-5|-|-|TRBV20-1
CSARSLDQETQYF
TGCAGTGCTAGAAGTCTAGACCAAGAGACCCAGTACTTC
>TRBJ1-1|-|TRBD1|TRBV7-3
CASSPNRDSLEAFF
TGTGCCAGCAGCCCCAACCGGGACAGTCTTGAAGCTTTCTTT
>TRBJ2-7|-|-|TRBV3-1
CASSSDDPREQYF
TGTGCCAGCAGCTCCGATGACCCACGCGAGCAGTACTTC
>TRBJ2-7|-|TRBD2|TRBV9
CASCRLAGSEQYF
TGTGCCAGCTGCCGACTAGCGGGAAGCGAGCAGTACTTC
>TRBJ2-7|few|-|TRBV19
CASSIVNRNSYEQYF
TGTGCCAGTAGTATAGTAAACAGGAACTCCTACGAGCAGTACTTC
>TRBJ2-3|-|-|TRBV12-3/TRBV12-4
CATCGALADTQYF
TGTGCCACCTGCGGAGCTCTTGCGGATACGCAGTATTTT
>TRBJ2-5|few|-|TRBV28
CASSLLLLETQYF
TGTGCCAGCAGTCTCTTACTGCTGGAGACCCAGTACTTC
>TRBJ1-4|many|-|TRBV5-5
CASSTNRGKLFF
TGTGCCAGCAGCACAAACCGGGGAAAACTGTTTTTT
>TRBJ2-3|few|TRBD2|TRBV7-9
CASSPPGLAGTDTQYF
TGTGCCAGCAGCCCCCCGGGACTAGCGGGCACAGATACGCAGTATTTT
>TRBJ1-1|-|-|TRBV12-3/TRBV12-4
CASSLTGARTEAFF
TGTGCCAGCAGTTTGACGGGGGCAAGAACTGAAGCTTTCTTT
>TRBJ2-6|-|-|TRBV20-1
CSARGWLAGRGESFGANVLTF
TGCAGTGCTAGAGGGTGGTTGGCGGGCAGGGGCGAATCGTTTGGGGCCAACGTCCTGACTTTC
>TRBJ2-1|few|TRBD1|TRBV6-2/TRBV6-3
CASSYPNIGQGFWRSYNEQFF
TGTGCCAGCAGTTACCCCAATATCGGACAGGGTTTTTGGAGGTCCTACAATGAGCAGTTCTTC
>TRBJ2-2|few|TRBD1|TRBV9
CASSGAGGRGTGELFF
TGTGCCAGCAGCGGAGCAGGGGGAAGGGGAACCGGGGAGCTGTTTTTT
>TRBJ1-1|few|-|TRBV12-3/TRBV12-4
CASFRRADTEAFF
TGTGCCAGTTTCAGGAGGGCGGACACTGAAGCTTTCTTT
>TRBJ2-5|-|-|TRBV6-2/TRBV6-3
CASSYDEGGETQYF
TGTGCCAGCAGTTACGATGAAGGAGGAGAGACCCAGTACTTC
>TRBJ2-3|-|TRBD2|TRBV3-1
CASSRLAGLTDTQYF
TGTGCCAGCAGCCGTCTAGCGGGGCTCACAGATACGCAGTATTTT
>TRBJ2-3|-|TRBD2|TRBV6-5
CATKRAGGADTQYF
TGTGCCACCAAAAGAGCGGGAGGGGCAGATACGCAGTATTTT
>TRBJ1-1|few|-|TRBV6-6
CASSQTSTANTEAFF
TGTGCCAGCAGTCAAACGTCGACAGCGAACACTGAAGCTTTCTTT
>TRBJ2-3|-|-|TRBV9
CASSVKGGDTDTQYF
TGTGCCAGCAGCGTAAAAGGCGGTGACACAGATACGCAGTATTTT